This passage covers 17 T cell receptor beta chains from one sample sequenced in a study of T and B cells in COVID-19 patients (dated by TCRdb to 2018 to 2021). TRB repertoires were amplified from around 250-460 ng of genomic DNA extracted from blood. The instrument given in TCRdb is Illumina MiSeq. Multiplex PCR with BIOMED2 TRB-A/B primer pools was used to amplify TRB rearrangements. The raw public data were reprocessed by TCRdb itself: fastp quality trimming at Q25, MiXCR clonotype calling, in-frame beta chains only. For every CDR3 protein sequence, its rows merge into one entry that carries the most common genes and DNA. This sample is represented by over 8,000 distinct CDR3 sequences; over 35% of them were singletons. The top ten clonotypes cover 53% of the sample. Sequenced: blood. The receptor set was obtained from a human donor with active COVID-19.

This clonotype has more than one count but fewer than ten. The chain is built from TRBV6-2 or TRBV6-3 and TRBJ2-1; no firm D call. The ends were cut back, 5 bases at V and 2 bases at J, with 10 bases in the middle. The germline V gene encodes CDR1 MNHEY and CDR2 SVGEGT. The CDR3 has 14 residues. The CDR3 DNA is TGTGCCAGCAGTCAGCACATGGCCTACAATGAGCAGTTCTTC. It translates to CASSQHMAYNEQFF.

This clonotype turned up a few times. The rearrangement uses TRBV12-3 or TRBV12-4 and TRBJ2-3, with 10 positions matching TRBD2. V was pared by 5 bases and J by 0 bases, with 11 bases of the junction left unmatched. The CDR3 consists of 18 residues. In DNA, the CDR3 is TGTGCCAGCAGTCCGTTGGCTAGCGGGGGTTCTAGCACAGATACGCAGTATTTT. It yields the protein CASSPLASGGSSTDTQYF.

This chain connects TRBV10-3 to TRBJ2-5; possible D gene TRBD1, 6 bases. Germline lookup yields CDR1 ENHRY and CDR2 SYGVKD. The CDR3 has 14 residues. Trimming left V 2 bases short and J 5 bases short, with 12 bases between. The CDR3 nucleotides read TGTGCCATCAGTGAGGAGGGCAGGGGTGAGACCCAGTACTTC. Its translation: CAISEEGRGETQYF.

The chain combines TRBV6-5 with TRBJ1-1, with 9 bases identical to TRBD1. Germline V gives CDR1 MNHEY, CDR2 SVGAGI. This CDR3 contains 15 residues. V lost 5 bases to trimming and J lost 4 bases; unmatched junction nucleotides: 8. In nucleotides, the CDR3 is TGTGCCAGCAGTCCTACAGGGGGCGCAGCCACTGAAGCTTTCTTT. It encodes CASSPTGGAATEAFF.

By share of the sample, this clonotype is medium-sized (0.01 to 0.1%). The rearrangement links TRBV30 to TRBJ2-7, with 7 nucleotides matching TRBD2. Germline V CDR1 and CDR2: GTSNPN, SVGIG (reference sequence). Trimming took 1 base from V and 9 from J; bases not matched to a gene: 9. CDR3 size: 13 residues. The CDR3, as DNA: TGTGCCTGGAGTGGGACTAGAAGTATGGGGCAGTACTTC. Its translation is CAWSGTRSMGQYF. Variable domain in full (rest from reference TRBV30 and TRBJ2-7): SQTIHQWPATLVQPVGSPLSLECTVEGTSNPNLYWYRQAAGRGLQLLFYSVGIGQISSEVPQNLSASRPQDRQFILSSKKLLLSDSGFYLCAWSGTRSMGQYFGPGTRLTVT.

The CDR3 bases are TGTGCCAGCAGTTTCCAGGCAGATAATTCACCCCTCCACTTT. Translated, it gives CASSFQADNSPLHF. V is TRBV27 and J is TRBJ1-6; D gene ambiguous. Per germline, CDR1 MNHEY and CDR2 SMNVEV (reference sequence). The V and J ends lost 3 bases and 5 bases respectively, with 8 bases between them. This CDR3 is built from 14 residues.

The chain uses TRBV20-1 and TRBJ2-5, with 8 nucleotides matching TRBD2. The V segment lost 2 bases and the J segment 5 bases; nucleotides outside the gene matches: 4. CDR1 is DFQATT, CDR2 SNEGSKA, per germline (reference sequence). This CDR3 region has 13 residues. Written as DNA, the CDR3 is TGCAGTGCTAGATGGGGCGGGGGGGAGACCCAGTACTTC. It yields the protein CSARWGGGETQYF.

The chain couples TRBV20-1 to TRBJ2-5; 13 positions match TRBD2. Trimming cost V 6 bases and J 5 bases; bases outside gene matches: 6. CDR1 is DFQATT, CDR2 SNEGSKA, per germline (reference sequence). This CDR3 has 14 residues. The CDR3 DNA follows: TGCAGTGCCACCCGGACTAGCGGGAGCGAGACCCAGTACTTC. Translated, it gives CSATRTSGSETQYF.

The J gene is TRBJ2-7, the V gene TRBV6-2 or TRBV6-3; 9 nucleotides line up with TRBD2. Germline V CDR1 and CDR2: MNHEY, SVGEGT. The ends lost 8 bases at V and 2 bases at J; junction bases unmatched: 4. The CDR3 extends over 13 amino acids. This CDR3 is CASRLAATYEQYF. The CDR3, as DNA: TGTGCCAGCCGACTAGCGGCTACCTACGAGCAGTACTTC.

This clonotype occurred a few times. The V and J genes are TRBV6-6 and TRBJ2-3; no reliable D call. The germline CDR1 and CDR2 sequences are MNHNY and SVGAGI (reference sequence). The CDR3 totals 12 residues. V was pared by 6 bases and J by 6 bases, with 10 bases between. This chain's CDR3 is CASSSNDDTQYF. The CDR3 DNA is TGTGCCAGCAGCTCAAACGACGATACGCAGTATTTT.

This clonotype was recorded at least ten times. V is TRBV19 and J is TRBJ2-5; possibly TRBD2 for D (5 bases). There are 13 residues in the CDR3. Deletions cut 6 bases from V and 2 bases from J, with 10 bases between. Germline-derived CDR1 and CDR2 are LNHDA and SQIVND (reference sequence). The CDR3 DNA reads as TGTGCCAGTAGCGGGATGGCTCAAGAGACCCAGTACTTC. Amino acids: CASSGMAQETQYF. Full variable domain (outside the CDR3, taken from reference TRBV19 and TRBJ2-5): DGGITQSPKYLFRKEGQNVTLSCEQNLNHDAMYWYRQDPGQGLRLIYYSQIVNDFQKGDIAEGYSVSREKKESFPLTVTSAQKNPTAFYLCASSGMAQETQYFGPGTRLLVL.

J is TRBJ2-7 and V is TRBV6-5, with D uncertain. The CDR3 totals 15 residues. The V and J ends lost 5 bases and 3 bases respectively, with 17 bases between them. Germline V lookup: CDR1 MNHEY, CDR2 SVGAGI. This CDR3 reads CASSPPGRILYEQYF. As DNA, the CDR3 is TGTGCCAGCAGTCCCCCGGGTCGAATCCTCTACGAGCAGTACTTC.

The chain has TRBV20-1 and TRBJ2-2; no definite D call. This CDR3 comprises 14 residues. V lost 1 base and J 0 bases, leaving 6 bases between the germline ends. From germline, CDR1 is DFQATT and CDR2 SNEGSKA (reference sequence). For the CDR3, the DNA is TGCAGTGCTAGAGCCTTGGCGAACACCGGGGAGCTGTTTTTT. This codes for CSARALANTGELFF.

In the case of this clonotype: The junction departs from the called germline gene at one end, perhaps through a read error. V and J are TRBV5-4 and TRBJ2-3; D is possibly TRBD2 (5 bases). In germline, CDR1 is SGHNT, CDR2 YYREEE (reference sequence). This CDR3 is built from 13 residues. This CDR3 reads CASGLLATDTQYF. In DNA, the CDR3 is TGCGCCAGCGGCCTGTTGGCGACAGATACGCAGTATTTT.

The V call is TRBV5-5, the J call TRBJ1-6; 8 bases match TRBD1. The CDR3 spans 17 residues. V lost 2 bases to trimming and J lost 8 bases; unmatched junction nucleotides: 12. CDR1 is SGHKS and CDR2 is YYEKEE in the germline V gene (reference sequence). The CDR3 protein is CASSFGVAGGIYSPLHF. The CDR3 DNA is TGTGCCAGCAGCTTCGGGGTGGCAGGGGGCATATATTCACCCCTCCACTTT.

The CDR3 spells CASSRGGGVLTEAFF. The CDR3 bases are TGTGCCAGCAGTCGCGGAGGCGGGGTTCTCACTGAAGCTTTCTTT. This sequence joins TRBV6-1 and TRBJ1-1; unclear D gene. Germline CDR1 and CDR2: MNHNS and SASEGT. The CDR3 is 15 amino acids. Deletions cut 5 bases from V and 4 bases from J, with 17 bases between.

This chain joins TRBV5-4 and TRBJ2-7, with 9 positions matching TRBD1. The germline V gene has CDR1 SGHNT and CDR2 YYREEE (reference sequence). V trimming: 4 bases; J trimming: 5 bases; junction bases outside the gene matches: 10. The CDR3 is 15 amino acids. The CDR3 DNA follows: TGTGCCAGCAGCCCCCCGGGGACAGGGTCCCACGAGCAGTACTTC. Translated, it gives CASSPPGTGSHEQYF.